The present TCR beta chain was sequenced within a study of cytomegalovirus exposure and HLA in healthy donors. About the research overall: Early released data comprised around 80 million unique TCRs from HLA-typed donors. Findings and caveats of the study: The study found most TCR sequences rare, yet found some public TCRs in many donors. One variant, a missense change in DCLRE1C, was linked in a later analysis to TCR beta V- and J-gene trimming.

The CDR3 has 12 amino acids. Per the germline V gene, CDR1 is SGDLS and CDR2 is YYNGEE. Trimming took 3 bases from V and 2 from J, leaving 6 bases between them. In regard to this clone: Its antigen is unknown.

Vbeta (60) and Jbeta (13) primers were used in the PCR. TCRdb keeps only in-frame clones here, not all; method: immunoSEQ multiplex PCR. Here the sample spans about 160,000 clones, about 80% being singletons. The V gene is TRBV9, the J gene TRBJ2-7, with D maybe TRBD2 (6 bases). This clonotype was sampled from a man younger than 40 in good health and CMV-seronegative. Sequencing input: PBMCs. CDR3 sequence: CASSGGTYEQYF. CDR3 DNA sequence: TGTGCCAGCAGCGGCGGGACCTACGAGCAGTACTTC. The whole variable domain, filled in from reference TRBV9 and TRBJ2-7, reads DSGVTQTPKHLITATGQRVTLRCSPRSGDLSVYWYQQSLDQGLQFLIQYYNGEERAKGNILERFSAQQFPDLHSELNLSSLELGDSALYFCASSGGTYEQYFGPGTRLTVT.